This TCR beta chain was documented in a study of blood T cell repertoires in COVID-19 (TCRdb year 2020). At the level of the whole study: The collaborator samples originated in the United States, Italy and Spain and spanned the acute and convalescent phases of COVID-19. The material from the prospective study consisted of cDNA or gDNA derived from T cells, B-cell-depleted T cells, or PBMCs. HLA class I and class II types, where available, came from metadata supplied by the sample provider rather than from assay-based typing. A freely available public database, intended as a resource for researchers studying the immune response to SARS-CoV-2, is where the repertoires were released. The dataset comprised deeply sampled blood TCRbeta repertoires from subjects exposed to, actively infected with, or recovered from COVID-19. The samples were drawn from the first 160 participants of the ongoing ImmuneRACE study and from 1,254 subjects provided by 6 global collaborators. Sample metadata almost always included a de-identified subject ID, COVID-19 status, age in years and sex.

Participants in the prospective study were enrolled through a virtual design, were aged roughly 18 to 90 years, and lived in 20 to 30 United States geographic areas. Cohort assignment in the prospective study relied on participant-reported clinical history from a screening survey and a study questionnaire. For ImmuneRACE Cohort 3, a participant was defined as recovered based on two consecutive negative NP/OP PCR tests, clearance by a healthcare professional, or resolution of symptoms. In the prospective study, mobile phlebotomists collected whole blood, serum and a nasopharyngeal or oropharyngeal swab from each participant. Over a roughly 2-month period, participants in the prospective study had the option of providing additional blood draws and questionnaires. Before DNA extraction, blood samples from the prospective study were shipped at room temperature or frozen. Overall results and qualifications from the work: Clinical and demographic metadata were provided uncurated, with the amount varying by source and participant.

A single count supports this clone. Its antigen remains unidentified. No base qualities exist here, and no much larger clone lies one base off it. TCRbeta CDR3 regions were amplified from genomic DNA by means of the immunoSEQ Assay, a bias-controlled multiplex PCR. Processing in the source paper ran as follows. Within the assay, amplification of reference gene primers was used to estimate how many nucleated cells each sample contained. Sequence reads were collapsed and filtered to measure the absolute abundance of every unique TCRbeta CDR3 rearrangement. For each sample, productive Simpson clonality was calculated as the square root of Simpson's diversity index across productive rearrangements. TCRdb's version of the immuneACCESS table is confined to in-frame rearrangements and falls short of the full clone set. An unresolved V gene accounts for under half of the shortfall where checked; the remainder is of unknown origin. For V, J and clone size, that table is used; D and trimming come from the DNA. For this sample the table gives fewer than 350,000 clones, of which less than 85% were detected only once. The ten top clones hold under 3% of the sample.

The CDR3 spans 15 residues, from the cysteine through the phenylalanine. The DNA shown is the 45-base CDR3, in frame from base 1. From the germline V gene, CDR1 is MNHEY and CDR2 is SVGAGI. For this chain, trimming is 2 bases at the V end and 7 bases at the J end, and the number of junction bases without a gene match is 10. The clonotype originates from a woman between 45 and 60 years old who had recovered from COVID-19. The sample was PBMCs or T cells enriched from blood (not recorded which). The V and J segments used are TRBV6-5 and TRBJ1-2; 7 nucleotides in the junction match TRBD1. Here the CDR3 is given as CASSYEGTALSGYTF. The nucleotide sequence reads as follows: TGTGCCAGCAGTTACGAAGGGACAGCTCTATCTGGCTACACCTTC.